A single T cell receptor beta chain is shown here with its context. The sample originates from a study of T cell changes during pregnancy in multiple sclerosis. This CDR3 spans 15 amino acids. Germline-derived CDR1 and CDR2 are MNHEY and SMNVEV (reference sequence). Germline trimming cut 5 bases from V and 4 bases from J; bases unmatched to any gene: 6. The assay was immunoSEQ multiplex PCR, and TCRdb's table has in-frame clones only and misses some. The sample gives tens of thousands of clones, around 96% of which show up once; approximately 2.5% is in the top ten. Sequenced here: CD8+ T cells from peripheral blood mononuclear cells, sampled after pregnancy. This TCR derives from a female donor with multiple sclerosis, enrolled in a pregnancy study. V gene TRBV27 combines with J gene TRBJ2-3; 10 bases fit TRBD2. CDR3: CASSPGTSEADTQYF. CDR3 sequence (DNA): TGTGCCAGCAGTCCTGGGACTAGCGAGGCAGATACGCAGTATTTT.